Listed here are 29 T cell receptor beta chains from one sample, sequenced in a study of T cell changes during pregnancy in multiple sclerosis. Repertoires were generated with immunoSEQ multiplex PCR, while TCRdb's copy carries only in-frame clones and drops some. The profile covers 30,000 to 35,000 clones, with around 90% appearing a single time and 0.5% to 0.65% taken by the ten largest. The sequencing used CD4+ T cells from peripheral blood mononuclear cells, collected in the third trimester of pregnancy. The origin of the receptors is a female donor in good health, enrolled as a control in a pregnancy study.

V usage is TRBV5-1 and J usage is TRBJ2-2; D possibly corresponds to TRBD2 (6 bases). V shed 4 bases and J shed 1 base, with 14 bases lying between them. The V gene's germline CDR1 is SGHRS and CDR2 YFSETQ. The CDR3 runs 16 residues. The DNA for the CDR3 is TGCGCCAGCAGCCGGGTAGGAGGGGAGAACACCGGGGAGCTGTTTTTT. Amino acid sequence: CASSRVGGENTGELFF.

V is TRBV4-2 and J is TRBJ2-3; 13 bases line up with TRBD2. From germline, CDR1 is LGHNA and CDR2 YNFKEQ. The CDR3 is 17 amino acids. Trimming cost V 1 base and J 4 bases; bases outside gene matches: 5. The CDR3 sequence is CASSQVGLAGSSDTQYF. CDR3 nucleotides: TGTGCCAGCAGCCAAGTGGGACTAGCGGGGAGCTCAGATACGCAGTATTTT.

The chain joins TRBV19 to TRBJ2-7; 8 positions match TRBD2. CDR1 is LNHDA, CDR2 SQIVND, per germline (reference sequence). The junction had 6 bases not matched to a gene; V was cut back by 5 bases and J by 0 bases. The CDR3 is 15 residues long. The CDR3: CASSPGLAPSYEQYF. In DNA form, the CDR3 reads TGTGCCAGTAGTCCCGGACTAGCCCCCTCCTACGAGCAGTACTTC.

V gene TRBV28 combines with J gene TRBJ1-2; tentative D call: TRBD1 (5 bases). Germline CDR1 and CDR2: MDHEN and SYDVKM. CDR3 size: 14 residues. Trimming removed 6 bases at V and 7 bases at J, with 18 bases between. This CDR3 reads CASSSGTSPSGYTF. The DNA for the CDR3 is TGTGCCAGCAGCTCCGGGACTTCTCCAAGTGGCTACACCTTC.

This chain connects TRBV2 to TRBJ2-5, with 12 bases lining up with TRBD2. J lost 3 bases, V lost 8 bases, and 10 bases had no gene match. CDR1 and CDR2 (germline): SNHLY, FYNNEI. CDR3 length: 16 residues. Written as DNA, the CDR3 is TGTGCCAGCCTACGGGTGAGACTAGCGGGGGAAGAGACCCAGTACTTC. This codes for CASLRVRLAGEETQYF.

The chain is built from TRBV6-1 and TRBJ2-1; 7 bases are a match to TRBD2. The CDR3 has 13 amino acids. Trimming took 4 bases from V and 15 from J; bases not matched to a gene: 12. The V gene's germline CDR1 is MNHNS and CDR2 SASEGT. The CDR3 reads CASSGLASWYWFF. The CDR3 coding sequence is TGTGCCAGCAGTGGACTAGCATCTTGGTATTGGTTCTTC.

The chain combines TRBV29-1 with TRBJ1-1; 9 bases are shared with TRBD1. Trimming removed 7 bases from V and 5 bases from J; junction bases left unmatched: 8. Germline values: CDR1 SQVTM, CDR2 ANQGSEA. This CDR3 spans 13 amino acids. The CDR3 DNA is TGCAGCGGAAAACAGGGGGCTGGGACTGAAGCTTTCTTT. Translated: CSGKQGAGTEAFF. Drawing the rest from reference TRBV29-1 and TRBJ1-1, the complete variable domain is SAVISQKPSRDICQRGTSLTIQCQVDSQVTMMFWYRQQPGQSLTLIATANQGSEATYESGFVIDKFPISRPNLTFSTLTVSNMSPEDSSIYLCSGKQGAGTEAFFGQGTRLTVV.

The V gene is TRBV9, the J gene TRBJ2-5; D unresolved. V was clipped by 0 bases and J by 1 base, with 7 bases between them. Germline lookup yields CDR1 SGDLS and CDR2 YYNGEE. This CDR3 contains 14 residues. The CDR3 DNA reads TGTGCCAGCAGCGTAGACAGCACCCAAGAGACCCAGTACTTC. It codes for CASSVDSTQETQYF. Variable domain in full (rest from reference TRBV9 and TRBJ2-5): DSGVTQTPKHLITATGQRVTLRCSPRSGDLSVYWYQQSLDQGLQFLIQYYNGEERAKGNILERFSAQQFPDLHSELNLSSLELGDSALYFCASSVDSTQETQYFGPGTRLLVL.

V gene TRBV6-5 combines with J gene TRBJ1-2; unclear D gene. The CDR3 extends over 13 amino acids. Trimming stripped 2 bases from V and 2 bases from J, with 6 bases between. Germline CDR1 MNHEY, CDR2 SVGAGI. CDR3: CASSYDINYGYTF. CDR3 in DNA: TGTGCCAGCAGTTACGACATAAACTATGGCTACACCTTC.

V is TRBV19 and J is TRBJ1-1, with 7 bases aligning to TRBD1. The trim removed 4 bases at V and 1 base at J, leaving 3 bases unmatched. The length of the CDR3 is 14 residues. Germline loops: CDR1 LNHDA, CDR2 SQIVND (reference sequence). The CDR3 loop is CASSNDRENTEAFF. The CDR3, as DNA: TGTGCCAGTAGTAATGACAGGGAGAACACTGAAGCTTTCTTT.

This chain connects TRBV5-4 to TRBJ1-2; weak D call: TRBD1 (5 bases). The CDR3 runs to 15 residues. V was cut by 2 bases and J by 0 bases, with 11 bases left in between. Germline assignment: CDR1 SGHNT and CDR2 YYREEE (reference sequence). The DNA for the CDR3 is TGTGCCAGCAGCTTAGGGAGGACAACTAACTATGGCTACACCTTC. The encoded protein is CASSLGRTTNYGYTF.

The rearrangement uses TRBV30 and TRBJ2-1, with 7 bases lining up with TRBD2. CDR3 length: 15 residues. V lost 3 bases, J lost 0 bases, and 5 bases stayed unmatched. Germline-derived CDR1 and CDR2 are GTSNPN and SVGIG (reference sequence). The DNA for the CDR3 is TGTGCCTGGAGCTTTCGCGGGGGCTCCTACAATGAGCAGTTCTTC. This encodes CAWSFRGGSYNEQFF.

The gene calls are TRBV2 and TRBJ1-5; 7 bases line up with TRBD1. Germline CDR1 and CDR2: SNHLY and FYNNEI. V lost 7 bases to trimming and J lost 6 bases; unmatched junction nucleotides: 9. This CDR3 has 14 residues. The CDR3 reads CASTTDRVPQPQHF. The CDR3 DNA reads TGTGCCAGCACAACAGACAGGGTCCCTCAGCCCCAGCATTTT.

V gene TRBV7-6 combines with J gene TRBJ2-1, with 7 bases that match TRBD2. CDR3 length: 13 residues. V lost 7 bases to trimming and J lost 8 bases; unmatched junction nucleotides: 8. Germline CDR1 reads SGHVS; CDR2 reads FNYEAQ. CDR3 amino acids: CASTSWGRDEQFF. The CDR3 nucleotides are TGTGCCAGCACCTCCTGGGGGAGGGATGAGCAGTTCTTC.

The chain carries TRBV7-2 and TRBJ1-1, with TRBD1 matching 8 bases. The CDR3 spans 17 residues. V shed 1 base, J shed 3 bases, and the junction held 10 bases outside the gene matches. Germline V gene data show CDR1 as SGHTA and CDR2 as FQGNSA. The chain's CDR3 is CASSLVQGDIPYTEAFF. CDR3 DNA sequence: TGTGCCAGCAGCTTAGTACAGGGGGATATACCTTACACTGAAGCTTTCTTT.

Comments on this clone: Germline is not matched at one junction end, which may reflect a read error. The chain joins TRBV28 to TRBJ1-1; D is undetermined. Germline loops: CDR1 MDHEN, CDR2 SYDVKM. This CDR3 has 12 amino acids. The CDR3 is CASSRTPSGSRF. In nucleotides, the CDR3 is TGTGCCAGCAGCAGAACCCCAAGCGGAAGCCGCTTT.

J is TRBJ2-2 and V is TRBV6-6, with 8 bases matching TRBD1. V shed 8 bases and J 0 bases; nucleotides not matched to a gene: 2. This CDR3 is built from 14 residues. Germline V gene sequence: CDR1 MNHNY, CDR2 SVGAGI (reference sequence). CDR3 sequence: CASGQGSNTGELFF. CDR3 nucleotides: TGTGCCAGCGGACAGGGTTCGAACACCGGGGAGCTGTTTTTT.

The chain links TRBV7-6 to TRBJ2-7; a possible D gene is TRBD2 (6 bases). The V end lost 3 bases, the J end lost 9 bases, and 18 bases lay between the germline ends. The CDR3 spans 14 residues. Germline CDR1 reads SGHVS; CDR2 reads FNYEAQ. CDR3 loop: CASSFVGGEEGQYF. CDR3 in DNA: TGTGCCAGCAGCTTTGTAGGAGGGGAAGAGGGGCAGTACTTC. Looking up the rest from reference TRBV7-6 and TRBJ2-7 gives the full variable domain: GAGVSQSPRYKVTKRGQDVALRCDPISGHVSLYWYRQALGQGPEFLTYFNYEAQQDKSGLPNDRFSAERPEGSISTLTIQRTEQRDSAMYRCASSFVGGEEGQYFGPGTRLTVT.

The J gene is TRBJ1-2, the V gene TRBV5-4; D call uncertain. V was shortened by 3 bases and J by 5 bases, with 11 bases between the two germline ends. This CDR3 contains 13 residues. Per germline, CDR1 SGHNT and CDR2 YYREEE (reference sequence). The CDR3: CASSSAKSYGYTF. The CDR3 bases are TGTGCCAGCAGCTCCGCTAAGTCTTATGGCTACACCTTC.

The rearrangement joins TRBV5-1 to TRBJ2-1, with 8 bases aligning to TRBD2. Germline CDR1 and CDR2: SGHRS and YFSETQ. The CDR3 runs to 15 residues. With 4 bases clipped from V and 1 base from J, the junction kept 4 bases outside the gene matches. The chain's CDR3 is CASSVSGESYNEQFF. CDR3 nucleotides: TGCGCCAGCAGCGTTAGCGGGGAGTCCTACAATGAGCAGTTCTTC.

This clone appeared a single time. V gene TRBV6-1 combines with J gene TRBJ2-7; 11 bases map to TRBD1. There are 14 residues in the CDR3. With V trimmed by 6 bases and J by 4 bases, 5 bases remained unmatched. Germline CDR1 MNHNS, CDR2 SASEGT. The CDR3 nucleotides are TGTGCCAGCAGCGGACAGGGGGCGCCGTACGAGCAGTACTTC. Its translation: CASSGQGAPYEQYF.

This sequence joins TRBV5-1 and TRBJ1-1; D uncertain. Germline V CDR1 and CDR2: SGHRS, YFSETQ. V lost 4 bases and J lost 4, with 17 bases in between. This CDR3 has 15 amino acids. The CDR3 is CASSLGLPGSTEAFF. CDR3 DNA sequence: TGCGCCAGCAGCCTAGGGTTGCCGGGGAGCACTGAAGCTTTCTTT.

The chain recombines TRBV7-2 with TRBJ1-2, with TRBD1 as a possible D gene (5 bases). Germline values: CDR1 SGHTA, CDR2 FQGNSA. This CDR3 contains 13 residues. Trimming removed 1 base from V and 8 bases from J, with 11 bases in between. The CDR3 is CASSLVSGNGYTF. CDR3 sequence (DNA): TGTGCCAGCAGCTTAGTATCAGGGAACGGCTACACCTTC.

The CDR3 DNA follows: TGCAGCGTGTTAACTTTACGGGCCGGGGAGCTGTTTTTT. This encodes CSVLTLRAGELFF. The chain joins TRBV29-1 to TRBJ2-2; D not resolved. Germline values: CDR1 SQVTM, CDR2 ANQGSEA. The V and J ends lost 6 bases and 6 bases respectively, with 14 bases between them. CDR3 length: 13 residues.

The rearrangement uses TRBV5-4 and TRBJ2-2; 11 bases line up with TRBD2. J gave up 1 base and V 0 bases, and 5 bases lay outside the gene matches. The CDR3 is made up of 18 amino acids. The V gene's germline CDR1 is SGHNT and CDR2 YYREEE (reference sequence). CDR3 nucleotides: TGTGCCAGCAGCTTGGGTAATCTAGCGGGGGGGAACACCGGGGAGCTGTTTTTT. Amino acid sequence: CASSLGNLAGGNTGELFF.

This chain links TRBV6-1 with TRBJ2-5; 9 positions match TRBD1. The germline gives CDR1 MNHNS, CDR2 SASEGT. V lost 4 bases to trimming and J lost 5 bases; unmatched junction nucleotides: 8. The CDR3 has 15 amino acids. The CDR3 DNA reads TGTGCCAGCAGTGTGGGACAGGGATCGAGGGAGACCCAGTACTTC. Its translation is CASSVGQGSRETQYF.

CDR3 in amino acids: CASSNGGYNSPLHF. In DNA form, the CDR3 reads TGTGCCAGTAGTAACGGCGGGTATAATTCACCCCTCCACTTT. The chain employs TRBV19 and TRBJ1-6; no clear D gene. V lost 4 bases and J lost 4, with 8 bases in between. The CDR3 loop spans 14 amino acids. Germline V gene data show CDR1 as LNHDA and CDR2 as SQIVND (reference sequence).

The chain links TRBV30 to TRBJ1-1, with a tentative D call TRBD1 (5 bases). V was trimmed by 4 bases and J by 8 bases, leaving 14 bases between them. This CDR3 spans 12 amino acids. Germline V gene sequence: CDR1 GTSNPN, CDR2 SVGIG (reference sequence). The CDR3 sequence: CAWNGRTIEAFF. In DNA form, the CDR3 reads TGTGCCTGGAATGGGCGGACAATAGAAGCTTTCTTT.

The rearrangement joins TRBV10-2 to TRBJ2-1; 11 positions agree with TRBD2. The CDR3 extends over 15 amino acids. V was clipped by 4 bases and J by 3 bases; unmatched bases: 2. Looked up from germline, CDR1 is WSHSY and CDR2 is SAAADI. CDR3 amino acids: CASSVSGRGYNEQFF. The CDR3, as DNA: TGCGCCAGCAGTGTTAGCGGGAGGGGCTACAATGAGCAGTTCTTC.